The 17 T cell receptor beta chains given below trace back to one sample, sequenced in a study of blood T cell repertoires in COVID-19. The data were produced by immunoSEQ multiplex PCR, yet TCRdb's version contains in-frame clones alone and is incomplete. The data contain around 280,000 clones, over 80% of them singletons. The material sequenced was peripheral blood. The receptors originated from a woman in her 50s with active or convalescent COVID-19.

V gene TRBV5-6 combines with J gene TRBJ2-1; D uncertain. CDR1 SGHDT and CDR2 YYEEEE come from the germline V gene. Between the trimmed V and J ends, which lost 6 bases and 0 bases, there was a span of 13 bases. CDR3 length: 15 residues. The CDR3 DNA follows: TGTGCCAGCATGCAGGAACAGTTCTCCTACAATGAGCAGTTCTTC. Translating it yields CASMQEQFSYNEQFF.

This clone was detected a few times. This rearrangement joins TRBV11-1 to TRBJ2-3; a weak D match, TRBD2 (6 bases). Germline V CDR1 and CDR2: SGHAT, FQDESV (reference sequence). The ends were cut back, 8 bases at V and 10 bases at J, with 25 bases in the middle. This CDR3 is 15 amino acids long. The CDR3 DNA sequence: TGTGCCAGCCTTAGGGACTCGGCGCCGGGAGAATCGCAGTATTTT. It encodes CASLRDSAPGESQYF. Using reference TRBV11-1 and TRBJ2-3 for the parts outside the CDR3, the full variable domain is EAEVAQSPRYKITEKSQAVAFWCDPISGHATLYWYRQILGQGPELLVQFQDESVVDDSQLPKDRFSAERLKGVDSTLKIQPAELGDSAMYLCASLRDSAPGESQYFGPGTRLTVL.

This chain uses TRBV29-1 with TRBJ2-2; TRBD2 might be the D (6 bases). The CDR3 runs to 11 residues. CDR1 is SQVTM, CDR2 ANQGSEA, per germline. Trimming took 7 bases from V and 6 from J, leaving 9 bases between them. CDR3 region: CSGTSSGELFF. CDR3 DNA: TGCAGCGGTACTAGCTCCGGGGAGCTGTTTTTT.

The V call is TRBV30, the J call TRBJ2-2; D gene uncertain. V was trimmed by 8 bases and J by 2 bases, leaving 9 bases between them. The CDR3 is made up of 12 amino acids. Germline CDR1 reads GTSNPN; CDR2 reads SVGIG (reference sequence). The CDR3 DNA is TGTGCCGCCGGAGCCAACACCGGGGAGCTGTTTTTT. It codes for CAAGANTGELFF.

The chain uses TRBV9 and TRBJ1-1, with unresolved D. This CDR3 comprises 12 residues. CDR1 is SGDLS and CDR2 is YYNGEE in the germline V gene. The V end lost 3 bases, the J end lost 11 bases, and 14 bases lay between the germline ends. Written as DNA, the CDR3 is TGTGCCAGCAGCGCCCTTCCGGGTTCGGCTTTCTTT. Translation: CASSALPGSAFF.

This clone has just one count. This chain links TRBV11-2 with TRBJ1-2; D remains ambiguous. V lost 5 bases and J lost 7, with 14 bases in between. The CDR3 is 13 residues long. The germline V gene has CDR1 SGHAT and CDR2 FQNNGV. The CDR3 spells CASSLWGGPGYTF. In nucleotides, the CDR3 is TGTGCCAGCAGCCTTTGGGGAGGGCCTGGCTACACCTTC. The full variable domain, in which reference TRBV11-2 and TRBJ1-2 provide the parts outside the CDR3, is EAGVAQSPRYKIIEKRQSVAFWCNPISGHATLYWYQQILGQGPKLLIQFQNNGVVDDSQLPKDRFSAERLKGVDSTLKIQPAKLEDSAVYLCASSLWGGPGYTFGSGTRLTVV.

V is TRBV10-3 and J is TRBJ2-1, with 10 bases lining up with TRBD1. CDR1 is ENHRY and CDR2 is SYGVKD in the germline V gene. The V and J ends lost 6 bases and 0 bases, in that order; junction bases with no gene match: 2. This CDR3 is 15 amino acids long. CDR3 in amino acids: CAIRGQGSSYNEQFF. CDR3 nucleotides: TGTGCCATCAGGGGACAGGGGAGCTCCTACAATGAGCAGTTCTTC.

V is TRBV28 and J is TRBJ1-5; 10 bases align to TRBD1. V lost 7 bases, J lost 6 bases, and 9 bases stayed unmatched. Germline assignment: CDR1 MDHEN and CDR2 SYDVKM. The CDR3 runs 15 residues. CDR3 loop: CASTRDRGGGQPQHF. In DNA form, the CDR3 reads TGTGCCAGCACCCGGGACAGGGGAGGAGGTCAGCCCCAGCATTTT. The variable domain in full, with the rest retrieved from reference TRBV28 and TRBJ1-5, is DVKVTQSSRYLVKRTGEKVFLECVQDMDHENMFWYRQDPGLGLRLIYFSYDVKMKEKGDIPEGYSVSREKKERFSLILESASTNQTSMYLCASTRDRGGGQPQHFGDGTRLSIL.

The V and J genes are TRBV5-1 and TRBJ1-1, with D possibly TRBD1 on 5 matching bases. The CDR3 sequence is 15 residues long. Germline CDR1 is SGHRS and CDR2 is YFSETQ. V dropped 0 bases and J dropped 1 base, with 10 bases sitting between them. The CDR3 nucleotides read TGCGCCAGCAGCTTGGCCGCCGGACAGAACACTGAAGCTTTCTTT. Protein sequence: CASSLAAGQNTEAFF. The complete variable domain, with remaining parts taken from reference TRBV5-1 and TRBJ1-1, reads KAGVTQTPRYLIKTRGQQVTLSCSPISGHRSVSWYQQTPGQGLQFLFEYFSETQRNKGNFPGRFSGRQFSNSRSEMNVSTLELGDSALYLCASSLAAGQNTEAFFGQGTRLTVV.

CDR3 sequence: CASSMAGQIINEQFF. The CDR3, as DNA: TGTGCCAGTAGTATGGCGGGACAGATAATCAATGAGCAGTTCTTC. J is TRBJ2-1 and V is TRBV19; D might be TRBD1 (7 bases). The CDR3 has 15 residues. Germline assignment: CDR1 LNHDA and CDR2 SQIVND (reference sequence). The germline V and J ends were trimmed by 3 bases and 6 bases, with 15 bases remaining between them.

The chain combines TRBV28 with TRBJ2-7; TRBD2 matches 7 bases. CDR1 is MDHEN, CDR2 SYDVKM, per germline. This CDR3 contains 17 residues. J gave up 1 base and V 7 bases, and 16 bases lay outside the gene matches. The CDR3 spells CASNARAWASGSYEQYF. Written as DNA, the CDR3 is TGTGCCAGCAATGCTAGAGCCTGGGCTAGCGGATCCTACGAGCAGTACTTC.

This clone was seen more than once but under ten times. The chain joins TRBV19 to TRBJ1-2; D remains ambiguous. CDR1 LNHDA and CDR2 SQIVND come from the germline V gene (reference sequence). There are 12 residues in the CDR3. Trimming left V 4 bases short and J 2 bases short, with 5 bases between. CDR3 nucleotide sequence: TGTGCCAGTAGTAGAGGGAACTATGGCTACACCTTC. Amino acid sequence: CASSRGNYGYTF. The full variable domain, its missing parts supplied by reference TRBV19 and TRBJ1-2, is DGGITQSPKYLFRKEGQNVTLSCEQNLNHDAMYWYRQDPGQGLRLIYYSQIVNDFQKGDIAEGYSVSREKKESFPLTVTSAQKNPTAFYLCASSRGNYGYTFGSGTRLTVV.

DNA of the CDR3: TGTGCCAGCTCACCCCTCCCCCGGGGAAACTCTGGAAACACCATATATTTT. Protein product: CASSPLPRGNSGNTIYF. This chain joins TRBV18 and TRBJ1-3; D gene unclear. The CDR3 extends over 17 amino acids. Per germline, CDR1 KGHSH and CDR2 LQKENI. V was cut by 3 bases and J by 0 bases, with 15 bases left in between.

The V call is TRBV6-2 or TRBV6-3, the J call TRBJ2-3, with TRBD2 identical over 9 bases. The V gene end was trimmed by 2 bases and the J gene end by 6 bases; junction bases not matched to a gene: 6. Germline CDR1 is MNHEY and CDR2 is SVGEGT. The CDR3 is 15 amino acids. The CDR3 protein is CASSYGSGSSDTQYF. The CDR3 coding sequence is TGTGCCAGCAGTTACGGTAGCGGGAGTTCTGATACGCAGTATTTT.

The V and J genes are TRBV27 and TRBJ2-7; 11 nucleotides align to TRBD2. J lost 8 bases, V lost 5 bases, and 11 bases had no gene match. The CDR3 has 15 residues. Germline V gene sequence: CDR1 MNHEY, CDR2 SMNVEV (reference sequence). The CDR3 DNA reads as TGTGCCAGCAGTCCACTTAGCGGGAGGGGAATGAAGCAGTACTTC. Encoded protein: CASSPLSGRGMKQYF.

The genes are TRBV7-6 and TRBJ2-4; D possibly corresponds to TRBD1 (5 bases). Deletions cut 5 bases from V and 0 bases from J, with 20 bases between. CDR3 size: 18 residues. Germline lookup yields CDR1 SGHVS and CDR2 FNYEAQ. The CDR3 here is CASSPTVGHDLAKNIQYF. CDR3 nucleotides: TGTGCCAGCAGCCCCACCGTTGGACACGATCTAGCCAAAAACATTCAGTACTTC.

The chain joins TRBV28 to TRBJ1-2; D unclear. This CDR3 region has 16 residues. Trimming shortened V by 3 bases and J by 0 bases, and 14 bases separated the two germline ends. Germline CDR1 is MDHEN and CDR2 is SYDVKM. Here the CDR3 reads CASSFSAAAANYGYTF. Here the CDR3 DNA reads TGTGCCAGCAGTTTTTCGGCGGCAGCCGCTAACTATGGCTACACCTTC.